This TCR beta chain was profiled in a study of T cells in Graves' hyperthyroidism and ophthalmopathy. Researchers defined stable Graves' hyperthyroidism as no ophthalmopathy progression within 18 months. Amplified TCR beta CDR3 regions came from RNA transcripts. During a first-round RT-PCR of the TCR CDR3, the HTBI primer set was used. From the multiplex PCR reads, TCRdb called clonotypes with MiXCR, one entry per CDR3 protein. The data show 340,000 or so distinct CDR3 sequences, 15% to 20% seen once. V lost 0 bases, J lost 6 bases, and 12 bases lay in between. The CDR3 sequence is 14 residues long. In germline, CDR1 is SGHAT, CDR2 FQNNGV. This clonotype occurred many times.

The rearrangement joins TRBV11-2 to TRBJ2-7; D is uncertain. Sequenced: blood. The clonotype was recovered from a woman between 45 and 65 years old with Graves' hyperthyroidism. The CDR3 coding sequence is TGTGCCAGCAGCTTAGATCTTGGCCCCGCCGAGCAGTACTTC. Protein sequence: CASSLDLGPAEQYF.